This T cell receptor beta chain was found in a study of T cell repertoires in cytomegalovirus infection. Overall study context: Evidence of both CMV infection and a matching HLA type came from public TCR beta signatures. Study-level results: HLA-C-restricted CMV clonotypes gave the most frequent clonotype in two of eight donors.

In the case of this clonotype: Its antigen is unknown.

Germline CDR1 KGHSH, CDR2 LQKENI. The CDR3 is 14 amino acids. Trimming left V 3 bases short and J 2 bases short, with 7 bases between. TCRdb re-called the reads through MiXCR, storing one row per CDR3 protein. Found here are over 300,000 distinct CDR3 sequences, roughly a sixth of them singletons; the top ten hold approximately 12%. The TCR was taken from a human donor in good health (CMV status not recorded). Some clones in this sample may be carry-over from other donors' samples. The rearrangement links TRBV18 to TRBJ2-2; no clear D. Sequenced input: PBMCs. CDR3: CASSPTQNTGELFF. The CDR3 region has the DNA TGTGCCAGCTCACCTACACAAAACACCGGGGAGCTGTTTTTT.